A single sample is the source of the 3 T cell receptor beta chains below, sequenced in a study of T cell responses to AZD1222 COVID-19 vaccine. TCRdb's copy holds only in-frame clones and misses some; the assay was immunoSEQ multiplex PCR. The sample carries 200,000 to 250,000 clones, around 94% recorded once. The sequenced sample was peripheral blood, obtained 28 days after the second dose of the MenACWY control vaccine. The receptors stem from an adult who received the MenACWY meningococcal vaccine as a control.

The CDR3 protein is CASSPGSENTEAFF. The CDR3 coding sequence is TGTGCCAGCAGCCCCGGATCAGAAAACACTGAAGCTTTCTTT. The chain is built from TRBV3-1 (or the pseudogene TRBV3-2) and TRBJ1-1; D remains ambiguous. Trimming stripped 4 bases from V and 2 bases from J, with 11 bases between. Germline assignment: CDR1 LGHDT and CDR2 YNNKEL (reference sequence). The CDR3 covers 14 residues.

This chain links TRBV7-6 with TRBJ2-7; 14 bases fit TRBD2. Germline loops: CDR1 SGHVS, CDR2 FNYEAQ. V shed 6 bases and J 1 base; nucleotides not matched to a gene: 2. The CDR3 totals 15 residues. The CDR3 DNA follows: TGTGCCAGCAGACGACTAGCGGGAGGGTCCTACGAGCAGTACTTC. It codes for CASRRLAGGSYEQYF.

This clone has a single count. This chain joins TRBV4-3 and TRBJ2-3; D not resolved. Looked up from germline, CDR1 is LGHNA and CDR2 is YSLEER. This CDR3 is built from 14 residues. V lost 1 base and J 6 bases, leaving 11 bases between the germline ends. The CDR3 here is CASSQGGVRDTQYF. In DNA form, the CDR3 reads TGCGCCAGCAGCCAAGGAGGAGTCCGGGATACGCAGTATTTT.